The 29 T cell receptor beta chains listed next were all sequenced from one sample in a study of blood T cell repertoires in COVID-19. The repertoire was sequenced with immunoSEQ multiplex PCR; TCRdb's copy has only in-frame clones and lacks some. This repertoire shows about 170,000 clones, approximately 85% found once; its top ten account for around 2.7%. The sample consisted of peripheral blood. All receptors come from a woman of 80 years or more with COVID-19, enrolled during active disease.

This clone was picked up one time. This chain joins TRBV6-2 or TRBV6-3 and TRBJ2-7, with 11 bases aligning to TRBD1. From germline, CDR1 is MNHEY and CDR2 SVGEGT. The CDR3 is 11 residues long. V was pared by 5 bases and J by 12 bases, with 3 bases of the junction left unmatched. CDR3 loop: CASSRGQGAYF. The CDR3 DNA follows: TGTGCCAGCAGTCGCGGACAGGGGGCGTACTTC.

This clone has just a few counts. This sequence joins TRBV9 and TRBJ2-7, with D possibly matching TRBD2 (6 bases). CDR1 SGDLS and CDR2 YYNGEE come from the germline V gene. The CDR3 has 14 amino acids. The V end lost 3 bases, the J end lost 7 bases, and 17 bases lay between the germline ends. CDR3 sequence (DNA): TGTGCCAGCAGCGCCCGGGACTGGGAGGTAGAGCAGTACTTC. Translated: CASSARDWEVEQYF.

The chain couples TRBV6-5 to TRBJ2-3; TRBD1 aligns across 8 bases. Germline V gene data show CDR1 as MNHEY and CDR2 as SVGAGI. The CDR3 loop spans 16 amino acids. V lost 4 bases to trimming and J lost 2 bases; unmatched junction nucleotides: 8. The CDR3 DNA is TGTGCCAGCAGTTTGGACAGGGCCATTAACACAGATACGCAGTATTTT. Translating it yields CASSLDRAINTDTQYF.

Notes on this clone: This sample also contains other DNA sequences that code for the same CDR3. The J gene is TRBJ2-7, the V gene TRBV7-2; D is unresolved. The CDR3 covers 13 residues. Trimming stripped 5 bases from V and 0 bases from J, with 8 bases between. Germline loops: CDR1 SGHTA, CDR2 FQGNSA. CDR3 coding DNA: TGTGCCAGCAGCCTCCCGAGCTCCTACGAGCAGTACTTC. Translating it yields CASSLPSSYEQYF. Looking up the rest from reference TRBV7-2 and TRBJ2-7 gives the full variable domain: GAGVSQSPSNKVTEKGKDVELRCDPISGHTALYWYRQSLGQGLEFLIYFQGNSAPDKSGLPSDRFSAERTGGSVSTLTIQRTQQEDSAVYLCASSLPSSYEQYFGPGTRLTVT.

The chain has TRBV5-4 and TRBJ2-5; 8 bases fit TRBD2. V gave up 4 bases and J gave up 4 bases; unmatched junction bases: 6. The CDR3 has 14 residues. The germline V gene has CDR1 SGHNT and CDR2 YYREEE (reference sequence). CDR3 bases: TGTGCCAGCAGCCCAGCGGGAGTGGGAGAGACCCAGTACTTC. It codes for CASSPAGVGETQYF.

This clone was seen a handful of times. The rearrangement uses TRBV7-2 and TRBJ2-5, with 9 bases matching TRBD2. V lost 5 bases to trimming and J lost 4 bases; unmatched junction nucleotides: 5. This CDR3 comprises 14 residues. Germline V lookup: CDR1 SGHTA, CDR2 FQGNSA. The CDR3 nucleotides read TGTGCCAGCAGCCCGGGACTAGCCGCAGAGACCCAGTACTTC. Translating it yields CASSPGLAAETQYF.

The chain recombines TRBV6-5 with TRBJ1-6, with D possibly TRBD1 on 5 matching bases. Germline loops: CDR1 MNHEY, CDR2 SVGAGI. The CDR3 has 14 residues. V shed 7 bases and J shed 10 bases, with 17 bases lying between them. CDR3 protein: CASTPRGGESPLHF. CDR3 nucleotide sequence: TGTGCCAGCACCCCTCGGGGGGGGGAATCACCCCTCCACTTT.

This clone was seen just once. This chain connects TRBV27 to TRBJ1-5; D is possibly TRBD1 (6 bases). V was shortened by 6 bases and J by 3 bases, with 15 bases between the two germline ends. CDR3 length equals 15 residues. Germline lookup yields CDR1 MNHEY and CDR2 SMNVEV (reference sequence). CDR3 protein: CASSLNQGNNQPQHF. The CDR3 DNA reads as TGTGCCAGCAGCCTTAACCAGGGGAACAATCAGCCCCAGCATTTT.

The table lists this clone with a count of one. J is TRBJ2-2 and V is TRBV6-4; 11 bases are shared with TRBD2. With 5 bases clipped from V and 4 bases from J, the junction kept 6 bases outside the gene matches. Germline V gene lookup returns CDR1 MRHNA and CDR2 SNTAGT. This CDR3 region has 16 residues. In DNA, the CDR3 is TGTGCCAGCAGTCCGATAGCGGGGGGGCGCACCGGGGAGCTGTTTTTT. Translated, it gives CASSPIAGGRTGELFF.

The J gene is TRBJ2-1, the V gene TRBV7-3, with D perhaps TRBD2 (5 bases). V lost 4 bases and J 0 bases, leaving 13 bases between the germline ends. CDR3 length: 16 residues. Germline CDR1 and CDR2: SGHTA and FQGTGA. The CDR3 region is CASSSFVGVSYNEQFF. The CDR3 nucleotides are TGTGCCAGCAGCTCATTTGTCGGGGTCTCCTACAATGAGCAGTTCTTC.

This clone was picked up one time. J is TRBJ2-7 and V is TRBV30, with D maybe TRBD2 (5 bases). Trimming stripped 3 bases from V and 3 bases from J, with 9 bases between. The germline gives CDR1 GTSNPN, CDR2 SVGIG (reference sequence). This CDR3 has 12 amino acids. DNA of the CDR3: TGTGCCTGGAGAAAGGACTTCTACGAGCAGTACTTC. It specifies CAWRKDFYEQYF.

CDR3 nucleotide sequence: TGTGCCAGTAGCCCTTATCTGGGGGCTAGCGGGAGGATTGAGCAGTTCTTC. Translation gives CASSPYLGASGRIEQFF. The chain has TRBV19 and TRBJ2-1; 11 bases map to TRBD2. The CDR3 contains 17 residues. With 6 bases clipped from V and 9 bases from J, the junction kept 16 bases outside the gene matches. CDR1 LNHDA and CDR2 SQIVND come from the germline V gene (reference sequence). Using reference TRBV19 and TRBJ2-1 for the parts outside the CDR3, the full variable domain is DGGITQSPKYLFRKEGQNVTLSCEQNLNHDAMYWYRQDPGQGLRLIYYSQIVNDFQKGDIAEGYSVSREKKESFPLTVTSAQKNPTAFYLCASSPYLGASGRIEQFFGPGTRLTVL.

The V and J genes are TRBV7-3 and TRBJ2-5, with D hard to call. CDR3 length: 13 amino acids. With 8 bases removed from V and 4 bases from J, the gap between germline ends came to 14 bases. The V gene's germline CDR1 is SGHTA and CDR2 FQGTGA. The CDR3 DNA is TGTGCCAGCCAGTGGGTTGCAGGAGAGACCCAGTACTTC. Translated: CASQWVAGETQYF.

The chain has TRBV10-2 and TRBJ2-2, with 12 bases aligning to TRBD1. The CDR3 is 19 amino acids. Trimming at V came to 6 bases and at J to 4 bases, leaving 15 bases not matched to a gene. Germline loops: CDR1 WSHSY, CDR2 SAAADI. Here the CDR3 DNA reads TGCGCCAGCAGCAGAACCGGGACAGGGGGCCCAGATCGCACCGGGGAGCTGTTTTTT. The encoded protein is CASSRTGTGGPDRTGELFF.

The chain joins TRBV6-5 to TRBJ2-7; 11 nucleotides line up with TRBD2. With 0 bases clipped from V and 5 bases from J, the junction kept 6 bases outside the gene matches. This CDR3 spans 16 amino acids. Germline CDR1 MNHEY, CDR2 SVGAGI. The CDR3 sequence: CASSYSKTSGVHEQYF. For the CDR3, the DNA is TGTGCCAGCAGTTACTCTAAGACTAGCGGGGTCCACGAGCAGTACTTC.

This clone has just one count. The V and J genes are TRBV30 and TRBJ2-3, with D hard to call. This CDR3 comprises 14 residues. Germline-derived CDR1 and CDR2 are GTSNPN and SVGIG (reference sequence). With 5 bases removed from V and 0 bases from J, the gap between germline ends came to 12 bases. CDR3 amino acids: CAWSLGASTDTQYF. Written as DNA, the CDR3 is TGTGCCTGGTCACTTGGTGCTAGCACAGATACGCAGTATTTT.

The V and J genes are TRBV14 and TRBJ1-2; D remains ambiguous. This CDR3 has 13 residues. Germline CDR1 is SGHDN and CDR2 is FVKESK. V was trimmed by 1 base and J by 4 bases, leaving 7 bases between them. Here the CDR3 DNA reads TGTGCCAGCAGCCAAGCAACAGTCTATGGCTACACCTTC. Its protein is CASSQATVYGYTF.

This chain joins TRBV7-2 and TRBJ2-1, with 7 bases fitting TRBD2. The CDR3 runs to 13 residues. The V gene end was trimmed by 5 bases and the J gene end by 9 bases; junction bases not matched to a gene: 7. Per germline, CDR1 SGHTA and CDR2 FQGNSA. CDR3 coding DNA: TGTGCCAGCAGCCCACTAGCGAGGGGTGAGCAGTTCTTC. Protein: CASSPLARGEQFF.

This clone appeared a few times. V usage is TRBV11-3 and J usage is TRBJ2-3; 8 bases align to TRBD1. The CDR3 spans 15 residues. V gave up 5 bases and J gave up 4 bases; unmatched junction bases: 8. Germline CDR1 and CDR2: SGHNT and YENEEA. The CDR3 DNA sequence: TGTGCCAGCAGCCTCGGGGCAGGGGGCGCAGATACGCAGTATTTT. Its translation: CASSLGAGGADTQYF.

This chain joins TRBV29-1 and TRBJ2-3; a weak D match, TRBD1 (6 bases). The CDR3 runs 12 residues. V lost 5 bases, J lost 3 bases, and 9 bases lay in between. Germline lookup yields CDR1 SQVTM and CDR2 ANQGSEA. The CDR3 protein is CSVKGQTDTQYF. DNA of the CDR3: TGCAGCGTTAAAGGACAGACAGATACGCAGTATTTT.

The V and J genes are TRBV12-5 and TRBJ2-3; D possibly corresponds to TRBD1 (6 bases). The germline V gene encodes CDR1 LGHNT and CDR2 FRNRAP. This CDR3 comprises 14 residues. The V end lost 2 bases, the J end lost 0 bases, and 6 bases lay between the germline ends. CDR3 coding DNA: TGTGCTAGTGGTTTGCAGGGGAGCACAGATACGCAGTATTTT. As protein: CASGLQGSTDTQYF.

V is TRBV7-9 and J is TRBJ1-4; 10 bases fit TRBD1. There are 15 residues in the CDR3. Trimming at V came to 3 bases and at J to 6 bases, leaving 4 bases not matched to a gene. Germline V CDR1 and CDR2: SEHNR, FQNEAQ (reference sequence). CDR3 DNA sequence: TGTGCCAGCAGCTTTCAGGGACAGGGGTATGAAAAACTGTTTTTT. Amino acids: CASSFQGQGYEKLFF. The variable domain in full, completed from reference TRBV7-9 and TRBJ1-4, reads DTGVSQNPRHKITKRGQNVTFRCDPISEHNRLYWYRQTLGQGPEFLTYFQNEAQLEKSRLLSDRFSAERPKGSFSTLEIQRTEQGDSAMYLCASSFQGQGYEKLFFGSGTQLSVL.

This sequence joins TRBV27 and TRBJ1-6; D gene ambiguous. CDR1 MNHEY and CDR2 SMNVEV come from the germline V gene (reference sequence). The CDR3 length is 17 residues. V was trimmed by 5 bases and J by 0 bases, leaving 14 bases between them. The CDR3 loop is CASSQDGLSSYNSPLHF. The DNA of the CDR3 is TGTGCCAGCAGTCAAGACGGACTAAGCTCCTATAATTCACCCCTCCACTTT.

This chain connects TRBV3-1 (or the pseudogene TRBV3-2) to TRBJ2-2; tentative D call: TRBD1 (6 bases). Per germline, CDR1 LGHDT and CDR2 YNNKEL (reference sequence). The CDR3 is 16 residues long. Trimming removed 0 bases at V and 7 bases at J, with 15 bases between. The chain's CDR3 is CASSQDGQGYGGELFF. The DNA for the CDR3 is TGTGCCAGCAGCCAAGATGGGCAGGGGTATGGCGGGGAGCTGTTTTTT.

This rearrangement joins TRBV10-3 to TRBJ1-2, with 8 bases that match TRBD1. This CDR3 region has 14 residues. Trimming at V came to 2 bases and at J to 2 bases, leaving 1 base not matched to a gene. CDR1 and CDR2 from the germline V gene are ENHRY and SYGVKD. CDR3 residues: CAISENRGNYGYTF. The CDR3 DNA follows: TGTGCCATCAGTGAGAACAGGGGGAACTATGGCTACACCTTC.

The gene calls are TRBV19 and TRBJ1-2; D is uncertain. The CDR3 length is 14 residues. Germline V lookup: CDR1 LNHDA, CDR2 SQIVND (reference sequence). Trimming removed 4 bases from V and 3 bases from J, with 12 bases in between. Written as DNA, the CDR3 is TGTGCCAGTAGTACTTTTCAGGATCACTATGGCTACACCTTC. It is translated as CASSTFQDHYGYTF.

The chain carries TRBV19 and TRBJ2-6; 10 nucleotides line up with TRBD1. V lost 5 bases and J lost 0; bases outside the gene matches: 1. Germline loops: CDR1 LNHDA, CDR2 SQIVND (reference sequence). The CDR3 consists of 16 residues. As DNA, the CDR3 is TGTGCCAGTAGTTGGACAGGGGGCTCTGGGGCCAACGTCCTGACTTTC. This gives the protein CASSWTGGSGANVLTF.

This sequence joins TRBV6-4 and TRBJ1-5, with 11 positions matching TRBD1. V was clipped by 0 bases and J by 8 bases; unmatched bases: 3. CDR1 MRHNA and CDR2 SNTAGT come from the germline V gene. This CDR3 comprises 15 residues. DNA for the CDR3: TGTGCCAGCAGTGACTCCGGGACAGGGGGTAAGCCCCAGCATTTT. Amino acids: CASSDSGTGGKPQHF.

The chain carries TRBV28 and TRBJ2-7, with unresolved D. The V gene lost 5 bases and the J gene lost 6 bases, with 14 bases spanning the gap. Germline V lookup: CDR1 MDHEN, CDR2 SYDVKM. The CDR3 extends over 13 amino acids. The CDR3 DNA is TGTGCCAGCAGTCTACGACACAATGGCGAGCAGTACTTC. It encodes CASSLRHNGEQYF.